This TCR beta chain was sequenced in a study of immune evolution from preneoplasia to lung adenocarcinoma. Assay: immunoSEQ multiplex PCR; the TCRdb copy retains only in-frame clones and omits some. Altogether more than 25,000 clones are present, less than 80% being singletons, with the ten largest covering about 6%. V shed 4 bases and J 3 bases; nucleotides not matched to a gene: 17. Germline assignment: CDR1 SGHTA and CDR2 FQGNSA. This CDR3 is built from 19 residues. The sequence was collected from a person in their sixties or seventies with invasive lung adenocarcinoma. Some clones in this sample may be carry-over from other donors' samples. The J gene is TRBJ2-7, the V gene TRBV7-2, with 11 nucleotides matching TRBD2. The sequencing input was FFPE invasive lung adenocarcinoma tissue. The CDR3 reads CASSSRRGSGRASVYEQYF. CDR3 sequence (DNA): TGTGCCAGCAGCTCCCGCCGGGGTAGCGGGAGGGCCTCTGTCTACGAGCAGTACTTC.